This T cell receptor beta chain was sequenced for a study of T cell responses to AZD1222 COVID-19 vaccine. The V gene lost 0 bases and the J gene lost 6 bases, with 11 bases spanning the gap. The V gene's germline CDR1 is SQVTM and CDR2 ANQGSEA. The CDR3 sequence is 13 residues long. Generated by immunoSEQ multiplex PCR, the TCRdb table keeps only in-frame clones and is missing some. Of 100,000 to 110,000 clones in the sample, about 86% were seen once. The input for sequencing was peripheral blood, taken on day 0 of AZD1222 vaccination. The chain has TRBV29-1 and TRBJ1-2, with D possibly being TRBD1 (5 bases). The clonotype originates from an adult in good health. CDR3 nucleotides: TGCAGCGTTGAAGAGGGGGGTCACGATGGCTACACCTTC. Protein sequence: CSVEEGGHDGYTF.